The sequence of this T cell receptor beta chain was determined in a study of blood T cell repertoires in COVID-19. Enrolled through a virtual design, the participants were between about 18 and 100 years of age and came from some 26 US areas. Assignments of participants to cohorts depended upon their own reported clinical history. All recovered Cohort 3 donors got two negative PCRs, got clearance, or saw symptom resolution. Generated by immunoSEQ multiplex PCR, the TCRdb table keeps only in-frame clones and is missing some. The table records a few hundred thousand clones, roughly 85% of them present only once. This CDR3 has 14 amino acids. Germline V lookup: CDR1 SEHNR, CDR2 FQNEAQ (reference sequence). V was clipped by 5 bases and J by 1 base, with 9 bases between them.

The clonotype comes from a man between 35 and 55 years old who had recovered from COVID-19. The rearrangement joins TRBV7-9 to TRBJ1-5; perhaps TRBD1 as D (6 bases). Sequencing was done on a sample of PBMCs or T cells enriched from blood (not recorded which). The CDR3 DNA sequence: TGTGCCAGCAGCACCACAGGGAGCAATCAGCCCCAGCATTTT. Amino acids: CASSTTGSNQPQHF.